The next 21 T cell receptor beta chains were all read from a single sample in a study of blood T cell repertoires in COVID-19. This table comes from immunoSEQ multiplex PCR, and its TCRdb copy is limited to in-frame clones, with some not included. The table includes approximately 110,000 clones, about 75% detected once. The sequenced material came from peripheral blood. The receptors derive from an elderly man with acute or convalescent COVID-19.

The genes are TRBV19 and TRBJ1-5, with D uncertain. The CDR3 runs to 13 residues. The V gene's germline CDR1 is LNHDA and CDR2 SQIVND (reference sequence). V was pared by 7 bases and J by 1 base, with 8 bases between. CDR3 bases: TGTGCCAGTAACGACAAGAGCAATCAGCCCCAGCATTTT. This codes for CASNDKSNQPQHF.

J is TRBJ2-1 and V is TRBV11-2; D might be TRBD1 (6 bases). Per germline, CDR1 SGHAT and CDR2 FQNNGV. The CDR3 contains 15 residues. V dropped 1 base and J dropped 6 bases, with 13 bases sitting between them. The CDR3 is CASSLVLGALNEQFF. CDR3 coding DNA: TGTGCCAGCAGCTTAGTTTTGGGGGCCCTCAATGAGCAGTTCTTC.

Comments on this clone: A much larger clone differs by one base, so this may be a read error. The chain recombines TRBV7-8 with TRBJ2-7; 7 positions agree with TRBD1. The CDR3 runs to 14 residues. V dropped 5 bases and J dropped 0; count of bases not matched to a gene: 4. Germline lookup yields CDR1 SGHVS and CDR2 FQNEAQ. CDR3: CASSPTGSSYEQYF. The CDR3 nucleotides are TGTGCCAGCAGCCCGACAGGGAGCTCCTACGAGCAGTACTTC.

The V and J genes are TRBV9 and TRBJ2-5, with 8 bases matching TRBD2. With V trimmed by 3 bases and J by 2 bases, 3 bases remained unmatched. The CDR3 is 14 amino acids. CDR1 and CDR2 from the germline V gene are SGDLS and YYNGEE. CDR3 nucleotides: TGTGCCAGCAGCGGCGGGGGGACGCAAGAGACCCAGTACTTC. This gives the protein CASSGGGTQETQYF.

This clone has more than one count but fewer than ten. Sequence at one end of the junction differs from germline and may be a read error. The chain uses TRBV7-7 and TRBJ2-5; 7 nucleotides agree with TRBD1. The germline gives CDR1 SSHAT, CDR2 FNYEAQ (reference sequence). The CDR3 is made up of 13 amino acids. The CDR3 nucleotides are TGTGCTAGCAGTTTAGACAGGGCAGAGACCCAGTACTTC. Amino acids: CASSLDRAETQYF.

The chain links TRBV7-2 to TRBJ2-3, with 7 bases that match TRBD2. Per the germline V gene, CDR1 is SGHTA and CDR2 is FQGNSA. After removal of 1 base from V and 6 bases from J, the junction contained 13 bases not matched to a gene. The CDR3 is 17 residues long. CDR3 in amino acids: CASSLVQRGRARDTQYF. The DNA of the CDR3 is TGTGCCAGCAGCTTAGTCCAGCGAGGGAGGGCAAGGGATACGCAGTATTTT.

The chain combines TRBV4-3 with TRBJ2-3, with D perhaps TRBD2 (5 bases). CDR1 LGHNA and CDR2 YSLEER come from the germline V gene. CDR3 length: 17 residues. Trimming left V 3 bases short and J 0 bases short, with 16 bases between. CDR3 DNA sequence: TGCGCCAGCAGCCACCCTGCGGACTTCTCTAGCACAGATACGCAGTATTTT. This translates into CASSHPADFSSTDTQYF.

The chain joins TRBV9 to TRBJ2-4; 8 positions agree with TRBD1. The CDR3 has 15 amino acids. Germline V CDR1 and CDR2: SGDLS, YYNGEE. With V trimmed by 4 bases and J by 6 bases, 9 bases remained unmatched. CDR3 in DNA: TGTGCCAGCAGCCCATTACCACAGGGGGGAAACATTCAGTACTTC. It encodes CASSPLPQGGNIQYF.

The rearrangement links TRBV5-1 to TRBJ2-5; unclear D gene. V was clipped by 2 bases and J by 3 bases, with 5 bases between them. CDR1 SGHRS and CDR2 YFSETQ come from the germline V gene. CDR3 length equals 12 residues. CDR3 DNA: TGCGCCAGCAGCTTCGAGGAAGAGACCCAGTACTTC. It is translated as CASSFEEETQYF.

This sequence joins TRBV11-3 and TRBJ2-1; D remains ambiguous. Between the trimmed V and J ends, which lost 4 bases and 0 bases, there was a span of 4 bases. Germline V CDR1 and CDR2: SGHNT, YENEEA. The CDR3 consists of 13 residues. The CDR3 sequence is CASSSVSYNEQFF. DNA for the CDR3: TGTGCCAGCAGCTCGGTCTCCTACAATGAGCAGTTCTTC.

This chain links TRBV10-2 with TRBJ2-1; 9 bases are a match to TRBD2. The CDR3 is made up of 15 amino acids. Germline-derived CDR1 and CDR2 are WSHSY and SAAADI. The V gene end was trimmed by 8 bases and the J gene end by 10 bases; junction bases not matched to a gene: 15. As DNA, the CDR3 is TGCGCCAGCCGAGGGCTAGCGGGATTTCGGGGGGAGCAGTTCTTC. It translates to CASRGLAGFRGEQFF.

A single count supports this clone. This chain links TRBV27 with TRBJ2-7, with TRBD1 identical over 7 bases. Germline V lookup: CDR1 MNHEY, CDR2 SMNVEV (reference sequence). The CDR3 has 14 residues. Trimming took 0 bases from V and 3 from J; bases not matched to a gene: 2. The DNA of the CDR3 is TGTGCCAGCAGTTTATCGACAGGGATCTACGAGCAGTACTTC. It translates to CASSLSTGIYEQYF.

This clone turned up a few times. This chain links TRBV28 with TRBJ1-6; no reliable D call. This CDR3 spans 14 amino acids. CDR1 is MDHEN, CDR2 SYDVKM, per germline. Trimming took off 8 bases at V and 7 bases at J, with 15 bases between the two ends. In DNA, the CDR3 is TGTGCCAGCCATAAGGGAGACGGGAATTCACCCCTCCACTTT. Translating it yields CASHKGDGNSPLHF.

This clone occurred once. The rearrangement joins TRBV28 to TRBJ2-1; D is uncertain. The CDR3 totals 15 residues. Per germline, CDR1 MDHEN and CDR2 SYDVKM. V lost 1 base and J lost 0, with 7 bases in between. The CDR3 DNA reads as TGTGCCAGCAGTTTATTCGAGAGCTCCTACAATGAGCAGTTCTTC. It specifies CASSLFESSYNEQFF.

This chain joins TRBV19 and TRBJ2-1; the D gene is possibly TRBD2 (6 bases). The germline V gene has CDR1 LNHDA and CDR2 SQIVND (reference sequence). The V end lost 5 bases, the J end lost 2 bases, and 16 bases lay between the germline ends. CDR3 length: 16 residues. The CDR3 DNA reads as TGTGCCAGTAGTGCTCGGGGCGGGAAGACCTACAATGAGCAGTTCTTC. Translating it yields CASSARGGKTYNEQFF.

This clone was observed a handful of times. V and J are TRBV5-1 and TRBJ1-4; D perhaps matches TRBD1 (6 bases). The V gene lost 5 bases and the J gene lost 6 bases, with 17 bases spanning the gap. Germline-derived CDR1 and CDR2 are SGHRS and YFSETQ. This CDR3 has 15 amino acids. The CDR3 loop reads CASRPAGEGDEKLFF. As DNA, the CDR3 is TGCGCCAGCAGGCCCGCAGGGGAGGGAGATGAAAAACTGTTTTTT.

This clone was recorded once. CDR3 loop: CASSLSLPDRSKETQYF. CDR3 DNA sequence: TGTGCCAGCAGCCTCTCCCTCCCGGACAGGTCTAAAGAGACCCAGTACTTC. The rearrangement uses TRBV21-1 and TRBJ2-5; TRBD1, the table's D call, lacks a check against the DNA. TRBV21-1 is given as a pseudogene. This CDR3 region has 17 residues.

The gene calls are TRBV3-1 (or the pseudogene TRBV3-2) and TRBJ2-5; 7 bases map to TRBD1. The V and J ends lost 1 base and 4 bases, in that order; junction bases with no gene match: 3. Germline V gene sequence: CDR1 LGHDT, CDR2 YNNKEL (reference sequence). This CDR3 is built from 14 residues. CDR3 sequence reads: CASSQGSGGETQYF. The DNA of the CDR3 is TGTGCCAGCAGCCAAGGCTCAGGGGGAGAGACCCAGTACTTC.

The chain has TRBV11-3 and TRBJ2-5, with a weak D call TRBD1 (5 bases). The V end was cut by 0 bases, the J end by 6 bases, with 5 bases between. Looked up from germline, CDR1 is SGHNT and CDR2 is YENEEA. This CDR3 region has 12 residues. The CDR3 sequence is CASSLEGQTQYF. The CDR3 DNA reads TGTGCCAGCAGCTTAGAGGGGCAGACCCAGTACTTC.

This clone was picked up a small number of times. The chain couples TRBV2 to TRBJ2-7, with D maybe TRBD1 (6 bases). Germline loops: CDR1 SNHLY, CDR2 FYNNEI. The CDR3 consists of 12 residues. The V end lost 6 bases, the J end lost 4 bases, and 10 bases lay between the germline ends. Written as DNA, the CDR3 is TGTGCCAGCAGACGGACAGCGTACGAGCAGTACTTC. Protein sequence: CASRRTAYEQYF. The full variable domain, completed using reference TRBV2 and TRBJ2-7, is EPEVTQTPSHQVTQMGQEVILRCVPISNHLYFYWYRQILGQKVEFLVSFYNNEISEKSEIFDDQFSVERPDGSNFTLKIRSTKLEDSAMYFCASRRTAYEQYFGPGTRLTVT.

CDR3 sequence (DNA): TGTGCCAGCAGCACAGGGGGACTAGCGGGAGGGCGTGAGCAGTACTTC. Translating gives CASSTGGLAGGREQYF. The chain joins TRBV7-2 to TRBJ2-7; TRBD2 aligns across 16 bases. V lost 5 bases, J lost 7 bases, and 8 bases stayed unmatched. CDR1 is SGHTA and CDR2 is FQGNSA in the germline V gene. The length of the CDR3 is 16 residues.